This T cell receptor (beta chain) was observed in a study of T cells after yellow fever vaccination. Study summary: Fractions of limited cellularity were prepared by means of SMART-Seq v4 Ultra Low Input. Study-wide results and caveats: Shared CD4/CD8 clonotypes were a small share, likely from convergent recombination. The booster response re-showed most primary clones: about 96% CD4, around 90% CD8. Weaker, the secondary response had a peak occurring faster, on day 5 versus 15.

This clonotype was seen ten or more times. The antigen is not known. One entry per CDR3 protein results from TCRdb running MiXCR on the 5' RACE reads. The sample consists of 100,000 to 150,000 distinct CDR3 sequences, around 7.7% of them appearing once. The ends lost 5 bases at V and 4 bases at J; junction bases unmatched: 4. Germline V lookup: CDR1 LNHDA, CDR2 SQIVND (reference sequence). CDR3 length: 13 residues. Specimen: CD4+ T cells sorted from PBMCs, collected more than 8 days after the first yellow fever vaccination. The clonotype comes from a young man who received the YFV17D yellow fever vaccine. V and J are TRBV19 and TRBJ2-5, with 7 bases that match TRBD2. DNA for the CDR3: TGTGCCAGTAGTGCTAGCGGTGTAGAGACCCAGTACTTC. It codes for CASSASGVETQYF.